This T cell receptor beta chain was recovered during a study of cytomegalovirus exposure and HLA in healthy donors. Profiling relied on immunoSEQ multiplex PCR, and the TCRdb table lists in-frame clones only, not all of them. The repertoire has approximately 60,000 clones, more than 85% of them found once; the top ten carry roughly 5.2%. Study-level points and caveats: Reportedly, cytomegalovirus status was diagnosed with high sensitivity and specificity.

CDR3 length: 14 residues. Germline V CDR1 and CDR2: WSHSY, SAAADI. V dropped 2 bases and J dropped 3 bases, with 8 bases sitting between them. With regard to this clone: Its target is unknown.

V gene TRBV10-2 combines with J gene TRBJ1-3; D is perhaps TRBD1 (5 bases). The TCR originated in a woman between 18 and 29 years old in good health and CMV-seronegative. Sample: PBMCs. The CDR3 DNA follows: TGCGCCAGCAGTGAGGGAAGGGGTGGAAACACCATATATTTT. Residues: CASSEGRGGNTIYF.